Below, 17 T cell receptor beta chains from the same sample are listed, as sequenced in a study of cytomegalovirus exposure and HLA in healthy donors. The PCR employed 60 Vbeta primers together with 13 Jbeta primers. Method: immunoSEQ multiplex PCR; TCRdb's copy keeps in-frame clones and lacks some. Counted here are fewer than 55,000 clones, 70% to 85% occurring once; the ten biggest clones make up 22%. Sequenced: PBMCs. All receptors derive from a woman between 50 and 59 years old in good health and CMV-seropositive.

This clone came up a few times. The gene calls are TRBV14 and TRBJ2-7, with 14 positions matching TRBD2. J lost 2 bases, V lost 1 base, and 4 bases had no gene match. The CDR3 sequence is 17 residues long. Germline CDR1 reads SGHDN; CDR2 reads FVKESK. CDR3 in DNA: TGTGCCAGCAGCCAAGGAGAGACTAGCGGGAGGGCCTACGAGCAGTACTTC. Amino acid sequence: CASSQGETSGRAYEQYF.

This sequence joins TRBV5-4 and TRBJ2-3; perhaps TRBD2 as D (5 bases). V gave up 0 bases and J gave up 2 bases, with 10 bases separating them. This CDR3 has 15 residues. Germline V gene data show CDR1 as SGHNT and CDR2 as YYREEE (reference sequence). CDR3 DNA sequence: TGTGCCAGCAGCTTGGTGGAGCGGCCCACAGATACGCAGTATTTT. Translation: CASSLVERPTDTQYF.

The chain recombines TRBV7-6 with TRBJ1-5; D might be TRBD1 (6 bases). CDR3 length: 13 residues. V was cut by 1 base and J by 6 bases, with 7 bases left in between. Germline-derived CDR1 and CDR2 are SGHVS and FNYEAQ. The CDR3 loop reads CASSLGGPQPQHF. In DNA form, the CDR3 reads TGTGCCAGCAGCTTAGGGGGGCCTCAGCCCCAGCATTTT.

The rearrangement links TRBV10-3 to TRBJ1-4, with 8 bases fitting TRBD1. Germline-derived CDR1 and CDR2 are ENHRY and SYGVKD. This CDR3 spans 16 amino acids. V trimming: 2 bases; J trimming: 4 bases; junction bases outside the gene matches: 6. The DNA for the CDR3 is TGTGCCATCAGTGAGCCAAGGACAGGGTTTAATGAAAAACTGTTTTTT. It yields the protein CAISEPRTGFNEKLFF.

This chain links TRBV4-2 with TRBJ1-1, with D possibly matching TRBD1 (6 bases). The CDR3 extends over 12 amino acids. The ends were cut back, 4 bases at V and 10 bases at J, with 13 bases in the middle. Per germline, CDR1 LGHNA and CDR2 YNFKEQ. The CDR3 nucleotides are TGTGCCAGCAGCCCTACGGGGGGGCGAGCTTTCTTT. It codes for CASSPTGGRAFF.

The rearrangement links TRBV7-2 to TRBJ2-7; no clear D gene. Germline V gene sequence: CDR1 SGHTA, CDR2 FQGNSA. The V end was cut by 4 bases, the J end by 3 bases, with 13 bases between. The length of the CDR3 is 14 residues. CDR3 residues: CASSSPTMYYEQYF. The DNA for the CDR3 is TGTGCCAGCAGCTCTCCGACAATGTACTACGAGCAGTACTTC.

This clone has only one observation. The chain links TRBV7-6 to TRBJ2-2; possible D gene TRBD1, 6 bases. CDR1 and CDR2 from the germline V gene are SGHVS and FNYEAQ. V dropped 4 bases and J dropped 1 base, with 10 bases sitting between them. The CDR3 extends over 15 amino acids. The CDR3 DNA follows: TGTGCCAGCAGCTCCCGGGACATGAACACCGGGGAGCTGTTTTTT. Encoded protein: CASSSRDMNTGELFF.

This clone was seen just once. The V gene is TRBV5-1, the J gene TRBJ2-5; perhaps TRBD2 as D (5 bases). The CDR3 extends over 15 amino acids. V was trimmed by 3 bases and J by 2 bases, leaving 14 bases between them. Per germline, CDR1 SGHRS and CDR2 YFSETQ. CDR3 sequence (DNA): TGCGCCAGCAGCTCGGGATTTGTAGGGCAAGAGACCCAGTACTTC. This translates into CASSSGFVGQETQYF. The complete variable domain, with remaining parts taken from reference TRBV5-1 and TRBJ2-5, reads KAGVTQTPRYLIKTRGQQVTLSCSPISGHRSVSWYQQTPGQGLQFLFEYFSETQRNKGNFPGRFSGRQFSNSRSEMNVSTLELGDSALYLCASSSGFVGQETQYFGPGTRLLVL.

The chain employs TRBV18 and TRBJ1-5; tentative D call: TRBD1 (5 bases). V lost 3 bases to trimming and J lost 4 bases, with 13 bases between them. CDR3 length equals 15 residues. Per the germline V gene, CDR1 is KGHSH and CDR2 is LQKENI. The CDR3 DNA is TGTGCCAGCTCACCTGACCGACAGAAGAATCAGCCCCAGCATTTT. Residues: CASSPDRQKNQPQHF.

This clone appeared a single time. This rearrangement joins TRBV7-9 to TRBJ2-5; D is possibly TRBD1 (5 bases). The DNA end is a closer match to TRBJ2-7, so the J assignment may be wrong. Germline loops: CDR1 SEHNR, CDR2 FQNEAQ (reference sequence). This CDR3 has 14 amino acids. The CDR3 is CASSLGRQTYEQYF. In DNA, the CDR3 is TGTGCCAGCAGCCTGGGGCGCCAAACCTACGAGCAGTACTTC.

The sample holds a few counts of this clone. The chain combines TRBV7-9 with TRBJ1-3, with D perhaps matching TRBD1 (6 bases). The germline gives CDR1 SEHNR, CDR2 FQNEAQ (reference sequence). The CDR3 spans 15 residues. V gave up 4 bases and J gave up 4 bases, with 14 bases separating them. CDR3: CASSSGQTIGNTIYF. As DNA, the CDR3 is TGTGCCAGCAGCTCCGGACAGACGATCGGAAACACCATATATTTT.

The V gene is TRBV7-8, the J gene TRBJ2-1; 10 bases match TRBD2. Germline V lookup: CDR1 SGHVS, CDR2 FQNEAQ. There are 17 residues in the CDR3. With 5 bases clipped from V and 7 bases from J, the junction kept 14 bases outside the gene matches. The DNA of the CDR3 is TGTGCCAGCAGCCCCCTGATGACGAGCGGGGGGGCGAATGAGCAGTTCTTC. Translation: CASSPLMTSGGANEQFF.

A single count supports this clone. The gene calls are TRBV7-9 and TRBJ2-5, with TRBD2 identical over 11 bases. Trimming took 4 bases from V and 2 from J; bases not matched to a gene: 3. The CDR3 sequence is 15 residues long. CDR1 is SEHNR, CDR2 FQNEAQ, per germline (reference sequence). CDR3: CASSSGLAAQETQYF. The CDR3 DNA is TGTGCCAGCAGCTCGGGACTAGCGGCTCAAGAGACCCAGTACTTC.

The V and J genes are TRBV19 and TRBJ1-5; a possible D gene is TRBD1 (6 bases). Germline CDR1 LNHDA, CDR2 SQIVND (reference sequence). Trimming cost V 6 bases and J 0 bases, with 12 bases left between them. This CDR3 region has 15 residues. DNA for the CDR3: TGTGCCAGTAGGGAACAGGGATTTAGCAATCAGCCCCAGCATTTT. Residues: CASREQGFSNQPQHF. The full variable domain, completed using reference TRBV19 and TRBJ1-5, is DGGITQSPKYLFRKEGQNVTLSCEQNLNHDAMYWYRQDPGQGLRLIYYSQIVNDFQKGDIAEGYSVSREKKESFPLTVTSAQKNPTAFYLCASREQGFSNQPQHFGDGTRLSIL.

Worth noting for this clone: Since the CDR3 does not end with the conserved phenylalanine or tryptophan, this likely comes from a read error. This chain uses TRBV6-1 with TRBJ2-2, with D possibly being TRBD2 (5 bases). Germline CDR1 reads MNHNS; CDR2 reads SASEGT. Trimming cost V 6 bases and J 6 bases, with 17 bases left between them. The CDR3 has 15 amino acids. The CDR3 DNA reads TGTGCCAGCAGGGAGGACTGGCCGTGGGCCGGGGAGCTGTTTGTT. Residues: CASREDWPWAGELFV.

The chain uses TRBV25-1 and TRBJ1-1; a possible D gene is TRBD1 (5 bases). In germline, CDR1 is MGHDK, CDR2 SYGVNS. The CDR3 totals 12 residues. The germline V and J ends were trimmed by 6 bases and 0 bases, with 5 bases remaining between them. CDR3 bases: TGTGCCAGCAGGGACATGAACACTGAAGCTTTCTTT. Residues: CASRDMNTEAFF. The whole variable domain, filled in from reference TRBV25-1 and TRBJ1-1, reads EADIYQTPRYLVIGTGKKITLECSQTMGHDKMYWYQQDPGMELHLIHYSYGVNSTEKGDLSSESTVSRIRTEHFPLTLESARPSHTSQYLCASRDMNTEAFFGQGTRLTVV.

The chain employs TRBV7-9 and TRBJ2-5; D may be TRBD1 (5 bases). The closer fit of TRBJ2-7 to the DNA end suggests the J call may be wrong. CDR3 length: 14 amino acids. Germline V CDR1 and CDR2: SEHNR, FQNEAQ (reference sequence). CDR3 region: CASSLVDGAGEQYF. In nucleotides, the CDR3 is TGTGCCAGCAGCTTAGTGGATGGGGCCGGCGAGCAGTACTTC.